This T cell receptor beta chain was recorded in a study of blood T cell repertoires in COVID-19. V was clipped by 5 bases and J by 5 bases, with 16 bases between them. CDR3 length: 15 amino acids. Germline-derived CDR1 and CDR2 are LNHDA and SQIVND (reference sequence). TCRdb's copy holds only in-frame clones and misses some; the assay was immunoSEQ multiplex PCR. This table has about 140,000 clones, nearly 80% appearing once. This clonotype was obtained from a woman in her 50s who had recovered from COVID-19. The sequenced sample was PBMCs or T cells enriched from blood (not recorded which). The rearrangement joins TRBV19 to TRBJ2-1; a possible D gene is TRBD2 (5 bases). The CDR3 coding sequence is TGTGCCAGTAGTTTTGGGCTAGCTGATCACAATGAGCAGTTCTTC. Encoded protein: CASSFGLADHNEQFF.